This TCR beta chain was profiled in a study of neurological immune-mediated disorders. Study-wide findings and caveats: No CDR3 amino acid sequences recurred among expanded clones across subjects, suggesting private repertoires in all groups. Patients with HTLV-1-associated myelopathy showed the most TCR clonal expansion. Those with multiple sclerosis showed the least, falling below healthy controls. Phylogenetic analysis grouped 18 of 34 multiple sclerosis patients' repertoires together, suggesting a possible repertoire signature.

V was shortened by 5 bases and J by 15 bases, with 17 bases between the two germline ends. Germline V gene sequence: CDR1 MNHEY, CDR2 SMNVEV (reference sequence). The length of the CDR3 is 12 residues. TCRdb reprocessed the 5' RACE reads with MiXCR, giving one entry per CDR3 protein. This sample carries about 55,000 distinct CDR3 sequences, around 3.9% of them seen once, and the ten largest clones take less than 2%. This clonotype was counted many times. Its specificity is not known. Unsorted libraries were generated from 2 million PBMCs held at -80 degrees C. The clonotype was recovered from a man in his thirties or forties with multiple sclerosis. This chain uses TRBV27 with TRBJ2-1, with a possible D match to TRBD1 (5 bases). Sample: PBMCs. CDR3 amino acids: CASSPATGSWFF. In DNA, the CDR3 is TGTGCCAGCAGTCCAGCCACAGGTTCGTGGTTCTTC.